This T cell receptor beta chain was found in a study of OX40 agonist ivuxolimab in advanced cancers. Turning to the study itself: Having had anti-PD-1, anti-PD-L1 or anti-CTLA-4 therapy before was allowed, and over 35% had some. Three individuals attained partial responses, comprising one hepatocellular carcinoma case and two cutaneous melanoma cases. Overall study results and limits: At doses 0.1 to 3.0 mg/kg, CD4+ and CD8+ clones expanded.

Germline V gives CDR1 SGHRS, CDR2 YFSETQ. V lost 0 bases and J lost 0, with 8 bases in between. The CDR3 spans 15 residues. In the case of this clone: The antigen remains unidentified.

Sequencing was performed with immunoSEQ multiplex PCR; in TCRdb, only in-frame clones are kept and a portion is missing. This table holds 60,000 to 95,000 clones, more than 90% found once. Baseline, cycle 4 day 1, and cycle 7 day 1 were the blood sampling points. The gene calls are TRBV5-1 and TRBJ2-3; D not certain. The source of this sequence is an adult with an advanced solid tumor such as melanoma, head and neck, liver or kidney cancer. The sample consisted of CD4+ or CD8+ T cells sorted from blood, taken in a trial of the OX40 agonist ivuxolimab. The CDR3 coding sequence is TGCGCCAGCAGCTTGGGGCTAACTAGCACAGATACGCAGTATTTT. The encoded protein is CASSLGLTSTDTQYF.